This TCR beta chain was retrieved from a study of CD8 T cells in ankylosing spondylitis. General observations from the study: Among TCR beta sequences, a motif of under ten highly homologous variants appeared characteristic of ankylosing spondylitis blood.

This clonotype was seen more than once but under ten times. Its matching antigen is unknown. This CDR3 region has 15 residues. V was pared by 2 bases and J by 5 bases, with 15 bases between. From germline, CDR1 is LGHDT and CDR2 YNNKEL (reference sequence). Each CDR3 protein gets one entry after TCRdb re-called the 5' RACE reads with MiXCR. The sample contains approximately 350,000 distinct CDR3 sequences, about 15% of which appear only once. Sequences were obtained from blood, either unsorted or a sorted T cell fraction (not recorded which). This sequence originates from a male donor with ankylosing spondylitis or in good health (not recorded which). The chain employs TRBV3-1 and TRBJ1-1; D uncertain. The CDR3 DNA follows: TGTGCCAGCAGCCAAAGTACGCCATCGGGGACTGAAGCTTTCTTT. Its protein is CASSQSTPSGTEAFF. The full variable domain, its missing parts supplied by reference TRBV3-1 and TRBJ1-1, is DTAVSQTPKYLVTQMGNDKSIKCEQNLGHDTMYWYKQDSKKFLKIMFSYNNKELIINETVPNRFSPKSPDKAHLNLHINSLELGDSAVYFCASSQSTPSGTEAFFGQGTRLTVV.